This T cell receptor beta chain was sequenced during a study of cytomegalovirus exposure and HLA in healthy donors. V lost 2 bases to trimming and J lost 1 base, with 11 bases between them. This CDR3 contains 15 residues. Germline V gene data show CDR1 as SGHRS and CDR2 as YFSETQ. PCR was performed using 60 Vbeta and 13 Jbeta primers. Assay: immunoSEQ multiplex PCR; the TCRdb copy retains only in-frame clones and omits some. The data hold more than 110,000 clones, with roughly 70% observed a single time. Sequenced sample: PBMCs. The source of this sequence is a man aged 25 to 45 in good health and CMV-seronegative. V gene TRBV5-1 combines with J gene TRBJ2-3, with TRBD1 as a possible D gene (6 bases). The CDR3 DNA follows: TGCGCCAGCAGCTTCCCACAGGGCGGCACAGATACGCAGTATTTT. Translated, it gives CASSFPQGGTDTQYF.